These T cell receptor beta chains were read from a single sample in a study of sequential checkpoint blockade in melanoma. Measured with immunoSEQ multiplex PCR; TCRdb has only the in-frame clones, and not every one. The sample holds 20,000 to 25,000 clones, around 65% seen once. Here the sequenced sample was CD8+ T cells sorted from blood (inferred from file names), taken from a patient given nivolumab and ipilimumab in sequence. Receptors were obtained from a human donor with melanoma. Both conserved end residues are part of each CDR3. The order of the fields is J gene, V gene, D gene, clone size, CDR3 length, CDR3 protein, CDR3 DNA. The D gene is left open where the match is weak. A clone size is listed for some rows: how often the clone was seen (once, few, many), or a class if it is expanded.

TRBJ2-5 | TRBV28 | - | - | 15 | CASSYNTGQIETQYF | TGTGCCAGCAGCTATAACACCGGACAGATAGAGACCCAGTACTTC
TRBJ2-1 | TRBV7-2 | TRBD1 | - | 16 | CASSRQGDSSYNEQFF | TGTGCCAGCAGCCGTCAGGGGGACAGCTCCTACAATGAGCAGTTCTTC
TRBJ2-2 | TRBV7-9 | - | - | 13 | CASSFFGTGELFF | TGTGCCAGCAGCTTTTTCGGGACCGGGGAGCTGTTTTTT
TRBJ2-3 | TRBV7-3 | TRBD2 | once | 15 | CASSVSGGPTDTQYF | TGTGCCAGCAGCGTCTCGGGGGGGCCCACAGATACGCAGTATTTT
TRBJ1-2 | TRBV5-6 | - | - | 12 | CASSLDSYGYTF | TGTGCCAGCAGCTTGGACAGCTATGGCTACACCTTC
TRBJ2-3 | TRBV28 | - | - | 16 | CASSLRGGPGTDTQYF | TGTGCCAGCAGTTTAAGGGGGGGACCTGGCACAGATACGCAGTATTTT
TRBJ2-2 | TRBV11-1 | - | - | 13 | CATRQDNTGELFF | TGTGCCACCCGACAGGACAACACCGGGGAGCTGTTTTTT
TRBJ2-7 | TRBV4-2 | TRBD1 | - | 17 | CASSQGAAPGGSYEQYF | TGTGCCAGCAGCCAAGGAGCTGCCCCAGGGGGCTCCTACGAGCAGTACTTC
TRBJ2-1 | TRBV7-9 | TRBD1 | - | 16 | CASSPRTGERYNEQFF | TGTGCCAGCAGCCCGCGGACAGGGGAGAGATACAATGAGCAGTTCTTC
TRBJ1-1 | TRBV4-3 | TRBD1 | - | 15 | CASSQHRQGGTEAFF | TGCGCCAGCAGCCAACACAGACAGGGCGGGACTGAAGCTTTCTTT
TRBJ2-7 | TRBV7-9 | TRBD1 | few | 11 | CAIHRGGEQYF | TGTGCCATCCACAGGGGTGGCGAGCAGTACTTC
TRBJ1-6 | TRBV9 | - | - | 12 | CASSVSNSPLHF | TGTGCCAGCAGCGTTAGTAATTCACCCCTCCACTTT
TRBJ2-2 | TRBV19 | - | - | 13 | CASRGQTTGELFF | TGTGCCAGTAGAGGACAGACAACCGGGGAGCTGTTTTTT
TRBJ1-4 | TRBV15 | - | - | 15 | CATGDSSATSEKLFF | TGTGCCACCGGCGATAGCTCTGCAACTAGTGAAAAACTGTTTTTT
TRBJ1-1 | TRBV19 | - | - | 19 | CASRLPGVVTGTLDTEAFF | TGTGCCAGTAGGCTCCCGGGGGTGGTTACTGGAACTCTGGACACTGAAGCTTTCTTT
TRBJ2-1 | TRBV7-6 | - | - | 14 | CASSARGQYNEQFF | TGTGCCAGCAGCGCTCGAGGACAGTACAATGAGCAGTTCTTC
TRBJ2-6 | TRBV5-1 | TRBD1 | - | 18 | CASSGPGQDSLGANVLTF | TGCGCCAGCAGCGGACCGGGACAGGATTCTCTGGGGGCCAACGTCCTGACTTTC
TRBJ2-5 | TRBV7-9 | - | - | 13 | CASSSTSQETQYF | TGTGCCAGCAGCTCCACGAGCCAAGAGACCCAGTACTTC
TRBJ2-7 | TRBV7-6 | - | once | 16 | CASSLASGSISYEQYF | TGTGCCAGCAGCTTAGCGTCAGGAAGTATCTCCTACGAGCAGTACTTC
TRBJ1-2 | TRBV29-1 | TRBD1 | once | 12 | CSLSQGAYGYTF | TGCAGCCTATCCCAGGGGGCCTATGGCTACACCTTC
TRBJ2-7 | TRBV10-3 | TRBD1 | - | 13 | CATGGQGAREQYF | TGTGCCACCGGAGGACAGGGGGCCCGGGAGCAGTACTTC
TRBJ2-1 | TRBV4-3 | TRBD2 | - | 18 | CASSQDHRSGGSYNEQFF | TGCGCCAGCAGCCAAGATCACCGAAGCGGGGGCTCCTACAATGAGCAGTTCTTC
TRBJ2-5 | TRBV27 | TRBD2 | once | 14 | CASSSPGGGETQYF | TGTGCCAGCAGTTCACCGGGAGGGGGAGAGACCCAGTACTTC
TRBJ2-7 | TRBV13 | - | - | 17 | CASSLGLGILPGYEQYF | TGTGCCAGCAGCTTAGGCCTTGGAATCCTCCCAGGCTACGAGCAGTACTTC
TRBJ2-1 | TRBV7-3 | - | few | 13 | CASSPRGDNEQFF | TGTGCCAGCAGCCCCAGGGGCGACAATGAGCAGTTCTTC
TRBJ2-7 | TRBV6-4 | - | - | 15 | CASKGGDTSRYEQYF | TGTGCCAGCAAGGGGGGGGACACCTCTAGGTACGAGCAGTACTTC